Each of the 4 T cell receptor beta chains below was sequenced from the same sample in a study of blood T cell repertoires in COVID-19. Libraries were prepared by immunoSEQ multiplex PCR; TCRdb keeps only in-frame clonotypes and omits some of them. The table includes 110,000 to 150,000 clones, 86% detected once. The material sequenced was peripheral blood. The origin of the receptors is a woman aged 55-70 years with acute or convalescent COVID-19.

V gene TRBV5-5 combines with J gene TRBJ1-1; D not certain. The CDR3 sequence is 13 residues long. Between the trimmed V and J ends, which lost 3 bases and 2 bases, there was a span of 8 bases. Germline CDR1 SGHKS, CDR2 YYEKEE (reference sequence). CDR3 DNA sequence: TGTGCCAGCAGCTCCCCGGGAAACACTGAAGCTTTCTTT. Amino acids: CASSSPGNTEAFF.

The chain recombines TRBV3-1 (or the pseudogene TRBV3-2) with TRBJ2-5, with 15 bases lining up with TRBD2. CDR3 length: 21 amino acids. The ends lost 0 bases at V and 1 base at J; junction bases unmatched: 12. From germline, CDR1 is LGHDT and CDR2 YNNKEL (reference sequence). The CDR3, as DNA: TGTGCCAGCAGCCAAGATCGACTCCCGGGACTAGCGGGGGGACTCCAAGAGACCCAGTACTTC. It is translated as CASSQDRLPGLAGGLQETQYF.

This clone was counted many times. The V and J genes are TRBV5-6 and TRBJ1-2, with D hard to call. The V end was cut by 0 bases, the J end by 6 bases, with 6 bases between. The germline gives CDR1 SGHDT, CDR2 YYEEEE. This CDR3 comprises 12 residues. The DNA for the CDR3 is TGTGCCAGCAGCTTGGTCGGGGATGGCTACACCTTC. Amino acid sequence: CASSLVGDGYTF.

Note on this clone: The sample has other DNA sequences that encode this CDR3 too. The chain is built from TRBV9 and TRBJ2-7; 8 positions agree with TRBD2. The junction had 2 bases not matched to a gene; V was cut back by 0 bases and J by 3 bases. The CDR3 is 14 amino acids. CDR1 and CDR2 from the germline V gene are SGDLS and YYNGEE. The CDR3 protein is CASSVASGGYEQYF. Here the CDR3 DNA reads TGTGCCAGCAGCGTAGCCAGCGGGGGCTACGAGCAGTACTTC.